This T cell receptor beta chain was profiled in a study of molecular identifiers for immune sequencing clone quantification. This clonotype showed up many times. V lost 0 bases and J lost 9, with 16 bases in between. In germline, CDR1 is MGHRA, CDR2 YSYEKL. This CDR3 region has 15 residues. Naive CD8 T cells were FACS-sorted by CD8+CD4-CCR7+CD45RA+ markers. TCRdb reanalysed the PCR reads using MiXCR and keeps one entry per CDR3 protein. The sample contains approximately 680,000 distinct CDR3 sequences, 25% of which appear only once. The origin of this receptor is a human donor in good health. Some libraries in this study had Jurkat cell RNA spiked in. The chain employs TRBV4-1 and TRBJ2-3; a weak D match, TRBD1 (7 bases). Sequenced input: naive CD8+ T cells from blood, with Jurkat cell RNA spiked in. Subset in this sample: FACS-sorted CD8+CD4-CCR7+CD45RA+ naive T cells. The CDR3 reads CASSQDPSRGATQYF. The CDR3 DNA reads as TGCGCCAGCAGCCAAGACCCCTCCAGGGGGGCAACGCAGTATTTT.